This entry features one T cell receptor beta chain sequence. Sequencing used immunoSEQ multiplex PCR; TCRdb keeps in-frame clones, though not all of them. The sample lists approximately 64,000 clones, about 90% seen once, with 5% to 6.5% in the top ten. This specimen comes from a study of technical replicates of blood from a few donors. Germline V gene lookup returns CDR1 GTSNPN and CDR2 SVGIG (reference sequence). The CDR3 contains 18 residues. The junction had 8 bases not matched to a gene; V was cut back by 2 bases and J by 1 base. This TCR derives from a human donor in good health. Some clones in this sample may be carry-over from other donors' samples. The material sequenced was PBMCs. The chain combines TRBV30 with TRBJ2-3; 14 nucleotides match TRBD2. The CDR3 protein is CAWSTGLAGGRGTDTQYF. As DNA, the CDR3 is TGTGCCTGGAGTACAGGACTAGCGGGAGGCAGAGGCACAGATACGCAGTATTTT.